A single T cell receptor (beta chain) is shown here with its context. Clones were sequenced by immunoSEQ multiplex PCR, and TCRdb holds only the in-frame ones, with some missing. The sample holds about 79,000 clones, 75% to 95% seen once. The CDR3 sequence is 15 residues long. The germline V gene has CDR1 LNHDA and CDR2 SQIVND (reference sequence). V was pared by 5 bases and J by 6 bases, with 10 bases of the junction left unmatched. These data come from a study of OX40 agonist ivuxolimab in advanced cancers. Autoimmune disease history or systemic immunosuppression excluded patients. This material consisted of CD4+ or CD8+ T cells sorted from blood, taken in a trial of the OX40 agonist ivuxolimab. The chain has TRBV19 and TRBJ1-1; 9 nucleotides agree with TRBD1. This receptor was taken from an adult with an advanced solid tumor such as melanoma, head and neck, liver or kidney cancer. CDR3 DNA: TGTGCCAGTAGTTCCCCGGGACAGGGTTTCCCTGAAGCTTTCTTT. As protein: CASSSPGQGFPEAFF.